The 13 T cell receptor beta chains below all came from one sample that was sequenced in a study of OX40 agonist ivuxolimab in advanced cancers. The repertoire was sequenced with immunoSEQ multiplex PCR; TCRdb's copy has only in-frame clones and lacks some. The table shows roughly 63,000 clones, with 89% occurring only once. The source material was CD4+ or CD8+ T cells sorted from blood, sampled in a trial of the OX40 agonist ivuxolimab. The receptors were gathered from an adult with an advanced solid tumor such as melanoma, head and neck, liver or kidney cancer.

The V and J genes are TRBV29-1 and TRBJ1-4; D is possibly TRBD1 (5 bases). CDR3 length: 15 residues. The V and J ends lost 3 bases and 4 bases respectively, with 15 bases between them. Germline V lookup: CDR1 SQVTM, CDR2 ANQGSEA. This CDR3 is CSVDAGTGYNEKLFF. The DNA of the CDR3 is TGCAGCGTTGATGCGGGGACGGGGTATAATGAAAAACTGTTTTTT.

J is TRBJ1-5 and V is TRBV4-3, with D uncertain. The germline CDR1 and CDR2 sequences are LGHNA and YSLEER. Trimming cost V 3 bases and J 6 bases, with 12 bases left between them. CDR3 size: 14 residues. The CDR3 DNA sequence: TGCGCCAGCAGCCAGGAGAAAAAAGGTCAGCCCCAGCATTTT. Its protein product is CASSQEKKGQPQHF.

The rearrangement links TRBV7-9 to TRBJ2-2, with 10 positions matching TRBD2. V lost 5 bases to trimming and J lost 7 bases; unmatched junction nucleotides: 10. This CDR3 spans 16 amino acids. Germline CDR1 is SEHNR and CDR2 is FQNEAQ (reference sequence). The CDR3 nucleotides are TGTGCCAGCAGCAGAAGAGCGGGAGGGACGGACGGGGAGCTGTTTTTT. Translating gives CASSRRAGGTDGELFF.

The rearrangement uses TRBV27 and TRBJ2-2, with 13 positions matching TRBD2. The CDR3 sequence is 16 residues long. Germline CDR1 reads MNHEY; CDR2 reads SMNVEV (reference sequence). J was trimmed by 7 bases and V by 2 bases; bases with no gene match: 4. CDR3 DNA sequence: TGTGCCAGCAGTTTAGGACTAGCGGGAGTTCACGGGGAGCTGTTTTTT. Translating it yields CASSLGLAGVHGELFF.

This rearrangement joins TRBV6-5 to TRBJ1-2; 7 bases align to TRBD1. The germline V gene has CDR1 MNHEY and CDR2 SVGAGI. V was pared by 6 bases and J by 4 bases, with 5 bases of the junction left unmatched. The CDR3 is 13 amino acids. The CDR3 sequence is CASRQGLGYGYTF. The CDR3 DNA reads as TGTGCCAGCAGACAGGGGTTGGGCTATGGCTACACCTTC.

The V call is TRBV6-4, the J call TRBJ2-7; D is unresolved. Germline CDR1 is MRHNA and CDR2 is SNTAGT. The CDR3 length is 13 residues. V gave up 6 bases and J gave up 0 bases, with 9 bases separating them. CDR3 DNA sequence: TGTGCCAGCAGCCCCGACCTCTCCTACGAGCAGTACTTC. Amino acids: CASSPDLSYEQYF.

The chain has TRBV29-1 and TRBJ1-3, with D tentatively TRBD1 (5 bases). This CDR3 has 11 amino acids. Germline CDR1 and CDR2: SQVTM and ANQGSEA. Trimming pared 6 bases from V and 4 bases from J, leaving 7 bases between. As DNA, the CDR3 is TGCAGCGTGGGACTCGGAAACACCATATATTTT. It codes for CSVGLGNTIYF.

This chain links TRBV7-9 with TRBJ2-1; 10 bases agree with TRBD2. The junction had 8 bases not matched to a gene; V was cut back by 6 bases and J by 6 bases. The CDR3 is 15 amino acids. Germline V gives CDR1 SEHNR, CDR2 FQNEAQ (reference sequence). CDR3 bases: TGTGCCAGCAGTTCCAGCGGGAGGGAGGGCAATGAGCAGTTCTTC. Amino acid sequence: CASSSSGREGNEQFF.

This clone was seen a single time. This chain uses TRBV6-1 with TRBJ2-7; no definite D call. The CDR3 has 13 amino acids. CDR1 and CDR2 (germline): MNHNS, SASEGT. V lost 2 bases to trimming and J lost 3 bases, with 8 bases between them. CDR3 sequence reads: CASSESGSYEQYV. Here the CDR3 DNA reads TGTGCCAGCAGTGAAAGTGGCAGCTACGAGCAGTACGTC.

This chain links TRBV19 with TRBJ1-1; D not certain. Germline V CDR1 and CDR2: LNHDA, SQIVND (reference sequence). The V and J ends lost 1 base and 6 bases respectively, with 9 bases between them. The CDR3 contains 13 residues. CDR3 sequence: CASSIGRLAEAFF. The CDR3 DNA reads as TGTGCCAGTAGTATAGGCAGACTGGCTGAAGCTTTCTTT.

CDR3 bases: TGTGCCAGCAGCACCCACCGCGACAGGGTTGAAGTAGACACCATATATTTT. Its translation: CASSTHRDRVEVDTIYF. The chain recombines TRBV9 with TRBJ1-3; 7 bases map to TRBD1. This CDR3 has 17 amino acids. CDR1 and CDR2 (germline): SGDLS, YYNGEE. The V segment lost 4 bases and the J segment 8 bases; nucleotides outside the gene matches: 18. Complete variable domain (other parts from reference TRBV9 and TRBJ1-3): DSGVTQTPKHLITATGQRVTLRCSPRSGDLSVYWYQQSLDQGLQFLIQYYNGEERAKGNILERFSAQQFPDLHSELNLSSLELGDSALYFCASSTHRDRVEVDTIYFGEGSWLTVV.

The chain is built from TRBV7-9 and TRBJ1-2; weak D call: TRBD1 (6 bases). CDR1 and CDR2 (germline): SEHNR, FQNEAQ (reference sequence). The CDR3 has 14 residues. V lost 5 bases to trimming and J lost 8 bases, with 18 bases between them. CDR3 DNA sequence: TGTGCCAGCAGCGCCGTAACAGGGTTGGAAGGCTACACCTTC. Its translation: CASSAVTGLEGYTF.

This clone was picked up a small number of times. The chain joins TRBV7-2 to TRBJ2-2, with no clear D. The V gene lost 5 bases and the J gene lost 7 bases, with 11 bases spanning the gap. CDR3 size: 13 residues. Germline assignment: CDR1 SGHTA and CDR2 FQGNSA. CDR3 in amino acids: CASSQKDRGELFF. DNA for the CDR3: TGTGCCAGCAGCCAAAAAGATCGCGGGGAGCTGTTTTTT. Full variable domain (remainder filled in from reference TRBV7-2 and TRBJ2-2): GAGVSQSPSNKVTEKGKDVELRCDPISGHTALYWYRQSLGQGLEFLIYFQGNSAPDKSGLPSDRFSAERTGGSVSTLTIQRTQQEDSAVYLCASSQKDRGELFFGEGSRLTVL.